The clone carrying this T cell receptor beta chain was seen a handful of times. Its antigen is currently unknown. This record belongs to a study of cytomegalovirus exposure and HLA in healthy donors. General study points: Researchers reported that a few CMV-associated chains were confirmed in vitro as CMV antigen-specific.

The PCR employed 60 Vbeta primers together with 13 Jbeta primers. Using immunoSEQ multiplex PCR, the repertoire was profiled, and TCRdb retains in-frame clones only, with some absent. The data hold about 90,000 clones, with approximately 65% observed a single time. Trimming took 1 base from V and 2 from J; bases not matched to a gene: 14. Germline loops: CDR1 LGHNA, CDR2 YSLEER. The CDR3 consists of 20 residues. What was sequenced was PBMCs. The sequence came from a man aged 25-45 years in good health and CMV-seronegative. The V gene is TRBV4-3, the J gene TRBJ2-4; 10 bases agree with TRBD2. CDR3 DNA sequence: TGCGCCAGCAGCCAAGTAATAGCACAGCGGGGGGGCCTGACCAAAAACATTCAGTACTTC. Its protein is CASSQVIAQRGGLTKNIQYF.